Below are 21 T cell receptor beta chains sequenced from a single sample in a study of cytomegalovirus exposure and HLA in healthy donors. The protocol was immunoSEQ multiplex PCR, while the TCRdb copy is restricted to in-frame clones and leaves out a portion. This table holds over 150,000 clones, about 90% found once. The source material was PBMCs. Receptors originate from a woman under 30 in good health and CMV-seropositive.

The table lists this clone with a count of one. The rearrangement joins TRBV6-5 to TRBJ2-7; perhaps TRBD2 as D (6 bases). The CDR3 has 15 amino acids. Trimming removed 2 bases from V and 5 bases from J, with 16 bases in between. Germline V lookup: CDR1 MNHEY, CDR2 SVGAGI. The CDR3 region is CASSYRLADRNEQYF. CDR3 in DNA: TGTGCCAGCAGTTACCGGTTAGCGGATAGGAACGAGCAGTACTTC.

This clone was seen a few times. V gene TRBV23-1 combines with J gene TRBJ2-7, with D perhaps TRBD1 (7 bases). TRBV23-1 is identified as an open reading frame with a role that is uncertain. The CDR3 runs 13 residues. V lost 8 bases and J 5 bases, leaving 16 bases between the germline ends. The CDR3 sequence is CASLCRGDHEQYF. CDR3 sequence (DNA): TGCGCCAGCTTATGCAGGGGGGACCACGAGCAGTACTTC.

The chain couples TRBV9 to TRBJ2-1; TRBD2 might be the D (5 bases). There are 15 residues in the CDR3. CDR1 is SGDLS and CDR2 is YYNGEE in the germline V gene. V gave up 1 base and J gave up 2 bases, with 10 bases separating them. CDR3 in DNA: TGTGCCAGCAGCGTACGGACTGCAACCTACAATGAGCAGTTCTTC. Its translation: CASSVRTATYNEQFF.

This chain connects TRBV4-2 to TRBJ2-3; D not certain. From germline, CDR1 is LGHNA and CDR2 YNFKEQ. This CDR3 has 16 residues. The V gene lost 2 bases and the J gene lost 7 bases, with 19 bases spanning the gap. CDR3 sequence: CASSQTCCPCSNTQYF. CDR3 nucleotides: TGTGCCAGCAGCCAAACATGTTGCCCTTGTTCAAATACGCAGTATTTT.

To note about this clone: Other DNA sequences in the same sample also yield this CDR3. The chain recombines TRBV5-4 with TRBJ1-1, with D perhaps matching TRBD1 (5 bases). Germline V gene sequence: CDR1 SGHNT, CDR2 YYREEE (reference sequence). The CDR3 contains 13 residues. V lost 0 bases and J lost 4, with 7 bases in between. CDR3 nucleotides: TGTGCCAGCAGCTTGGGGGGCGGCACTGAAGCTTTCTTT. Amino acid sequence: CASSLGGGTEAFF.

The V and J genes are TRBV18 and TRBJ2-5; TRBD2 matches at 10 bases. This CDR3 has 14 residues. Germline CDR1 KGHSH, CDR2 LQKENI. The V segment lost 3 bases and the J segment 5 bases; nucleotides outside the gene matches: 3. CDR3 in DNA: TGTGCCAGCTCACCTCTAGCGGGAGACGAGACCCAGTACTTC. Its translation is CASSPLAGDETQYF. Supplemented by reference TRBV18 and TRBJ2-5, the full variable domain reads NAGVMQNPRHLVRRRGQEARLRCSPMKGHSHVYWYRQLPEEGLKFMVYLQKENIIDESGMPKERFSAEFPKEGPSILRIQQVVRGDSAAYFCASSPLAGDETQYFGPGTRLLVL.

The chain joins TRBV18 to TRBJ2-3; possible D gene TRBD1, 6 bases. With 4 bases removed from V and 2 bases from J, the gap between germline ends came to 13 bases. Germline V CDR1 and CDR2: KGHSH, LQKENI. CDR3 size: 15 residues. The CDR3 region has the DNA TGTGCCAGCTCACGACGGACAGCCGACACAGATACGCAGTATTTT. It codes for CASSRRTADTDTQYF.

The genes are TRBV27 and TRBJ2-1; the match to TRBD2 covers 12 bases. The CDR3 is 16 residues long. The J segment lost 5 bases and the V segment lost 0 bases, leaving 2 bases of the junction unmatched. Germline values: CDR1 MNHEY, CDR2 SMNVEV (reference sequence). CDR3 protein: CASSLSPSGGDNEQFF. The CDR3 DNA reads as TGTGCCAGCAGTTTATCCCCTAGCGGGGGGGACAATGAGCAGTTCTTC.

The chain employs TRBV19 and TRBJ1-2, with a weak D call TRBD1 (6 bases). The CDR3 loop spans 13 amino acids. V lost 7 bases and J lost 6, with 15 bases in between. Germline V lookup: CDR1 LNHDA, CDR2 SQIVND (reference sequence). The CDR3 bases are TGTGCCAGTAAGGTCATGGGGGCGGATGGCTACACCTTC. As protein: CASKVMGADGYTF. Together with reference TRBV19 and TRBJ1-2, the CDR3 gives the full variable domain: DGGITQSPKYLFRKEGQNVTLSCEQNLNHDAMYWYRQDPGQGLRLIYYSQIVNDFQKGDIAEGYSVSREKKESFPLTVTSAQKNPTAFYLCASKVMGADGYTFGSGTRLTVV.

The chain joins TRBV10-3 to TRBJ2-5; 7 bases match TRBD2. The J segment lost 5 bases and the V segment lost 7 bases, leaving 22 bases of the junction unmatched. The CDR3 loop spans 18 amino acids. The germline gives CDR1 ENHRY, CDR2 SYGVKD. For the CDR3, the DNA is TGTGCCATCACACGGCTGTTATCGAGCGGGACGCCCAAGGAGACCCAGTACTTC. This encodes CAITRLLSSGTPKETQYF.

This clone was recorded only once. This sequence joins TRBV30 and TRBJ2-7, with D possibly being TRBD2 (5 bases). Germline V gene data show CDR1 as GTSNPN and CDR2 as SVGIG (reference sequence). The CDR3 is 12 residues long. Trimming shortened V by 0 bases and J by 5 bases, and 8 bases separated the two germline ends. CDR3 loop: CAWSVGSNEQYF. The CDR3 DNA reads TGTGCCTGGAGTGTAGGGAGCAACGAGCAGTACTTC. Filled out from reference TRBV30 and TRBJ2-7, the complete variable domain reads SQTIHQWPATLVQPVGSPLSLECTVEGTSNPNLYWYRQAAGRGLQLLFYSVGIGQISSEVPQNLSASRPQDRQFILSSKKLLLSDSGFYLCAWSVGSNEQYFGPGTRLTVT.

The chain has TRBV7-6 and TRBJ2-1; 9 bases fit TRBD2. Germline trimming cut 1 base from V and 10 bases from J; bases unmatched to any gene: 2. This CDR3 region has 13 residues. Germline assignment: CDR1 SGHVS and CDR2 FNYEAQ. The CDR3 reads CASSLGGGGEQFF. Written as DNA, the CDR3 is TGTGCCAGCAGCTTAGGCGGGGGGGGCGAGCAGTTCTTC.

The chain is built from TRBV5-5 and TRBJ1-1, with unresolved D. The CDR3 covers 14 residues. The germline gives CDR1 SGHKS, CDR2 YYEKEE (reference sequence). Trimming removed 4 bases from V and 0 bases from J, with 10 bases in between. Here the CDR3 DNA reads TGTGCCAGCAGCCGCGCCAGGATGAACACTGAAGCTTTCTTT. It yields the protein CASSRARMNTEAFF.

This CDR3 reads CASSESGRVVSGNTIYF. DNA for the CDR3: TGTGCCAGCAGTGAATCGGGCAGGGTAGTCTCTGGAAACACCATATATTTT. The rearrangement uses TRBV25-1 and TRBJ1-3; D may be TRBD1 (5 bases). The germline V gene has CDR1 MGHDK and CDR2 SYGVNS. This CDR3 region has 17 residues. V lost 1 base, J lost 0 bases, and 13 bases lay in between.

This clone showed up just a few times. The V call is TRBV6-5, the J call TRBJ1-1, with 7 nucleotides matching TRBD1. CDR3 length equals 15 residues. CDR1 is MNHEY, CDR2 SVGAGI, per germline. V lost 8 bases and J lost 5; bases outside the gene matches: 14. This CDR3 is CASGVREGATTEAFF. The DNA for the CDR3 is TGTGCCAGCGGGGTCCGAGAGGGGGCGACAACTGAAGCTTTCTTT.

The chain is built from TRBV4-1 and TRBJ2-1; 7 bases map to TRBD1. With V trimmed by 3 bases and J by 3 bases, 5 bases remained unmatched. Germline CDR1 and CDR2: MGHRA and YSYEKL. The CDR3 sequence is 15 residues long. The CDR3: CASSQGTVVYNEQFF. CDR3 sequence (DNA): TGCGCCAGCAGCCAGGGGACAGTAGTCTACAATGAGCAGTTCTTC.

In this sample, this clone turned up once. The V call is TRBV27, the J call TRBJ2-3, with D perhaps TRBD2 (6 bases). V gave up 5 bases and J gave up 2 bases, with 17 bases separating them. This CDR3 is built from 16 residues. Germline V gene data show CDR1 as MNHEY and CDR2 as SMNVEV (reference sequence). CDR3 protein: CASSPRLDISTDTQYF. The CDR3 DNA sequence: TGTGCCAGCAGTCCCCGACTAGATATCTCCACAGATACGCAGTATTTT.

V and J are TRBV5-4 and TRBJ2-7; 7 bases align to TRBD2. The CDR3 spans 13 residues. The V gene's germline CDR1 is SGHNT and CDR2 YYREEE (reference sequence). V lost 4 bases and J lost 3; bases outside the gene matches: 4. CDR3 protein: CASSPWGGYEQYF. For the CDR3, the DNA is TGTGCCAGCAGCCCCTGGGGGGGCTACGAGCAGTACTTC.

The chain couples TRBV5-1 to TRBJ1-3; D is ambiguous. The germline V gene encodes CDR1 SGHRS and CDR2 YFSETQ. V was trimmed by 2 bases and J by 0 bases, leaving 12 bases between them. The CDR3 runs 16 residues. CDR3 region: CASSFGSRGSGNTIYF. As DNA, the CDR3 is TGCGCCAGCAGCTTCGGGAGCCGCGGCTCTGGAAACACCATATATTTT.

The chain employs TRBV11-2 and TRBJ2-6; 11 nucleotides agree with TRBD1. This CDR3 region has 19 residues. V lost 5 bases to trimming and J lost 2 bases; unmatched junction nucleotides: 11. CDR1 and CDR2 from the germline V gene are SGHAT and FQNNGV. The CDR3 region is CASSPIRGQGATGANVLTF. CDR3 in DNA: TGTGCCAGCAGCCCGATCCGCGGACAGGGGGCAACTGGGGCCAACGTCCTGACTTTC.

This sequence joins TRBV7-9 and TRBJ2-3; 7 nucleotides agree with TRBD1. Germline assignment: CDR1 SEHNR and CDR2 FQNEAQ (reference sequence). Trimming at V came to 1 base and at J to 1 base, leaving 5 bases not matched to a gene. The CDR3 is 16 amino acids. The CDR3 DNA is TGTGCCAGCAGCTTAGGCCGGGACAGCGGCACAGATACGCAGTATTTT. It is translated as CASSLGRDSGTDTQYF.